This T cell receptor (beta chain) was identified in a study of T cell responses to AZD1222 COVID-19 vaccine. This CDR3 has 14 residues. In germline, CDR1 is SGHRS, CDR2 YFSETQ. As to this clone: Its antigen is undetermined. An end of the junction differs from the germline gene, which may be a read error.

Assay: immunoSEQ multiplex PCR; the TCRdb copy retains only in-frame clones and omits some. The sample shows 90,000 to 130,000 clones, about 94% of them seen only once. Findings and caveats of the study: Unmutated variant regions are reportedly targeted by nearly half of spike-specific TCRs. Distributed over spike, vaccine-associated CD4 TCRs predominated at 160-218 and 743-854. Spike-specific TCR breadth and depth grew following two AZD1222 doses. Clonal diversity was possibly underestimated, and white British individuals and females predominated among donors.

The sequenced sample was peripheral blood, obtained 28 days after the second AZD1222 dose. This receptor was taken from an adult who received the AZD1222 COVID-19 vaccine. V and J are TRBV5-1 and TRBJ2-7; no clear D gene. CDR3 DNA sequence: TGCGCCAGCAGTTTGGGCTTATTTTCCTACGAGCAGTACTTC. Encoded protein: CASSLGLFSYEQYF.